This T cell receptor (beta chain) emerged from a study of shared clonotypes between healthy human individuals. Study-wide points: Lower generation probabilities were found for non-shared clonotypes than for those shared by all four donors.

Only a few counts were recorded for this clone. What it binds is not known. This sample includes further DNA sequences coding for the same CDR3. The CDR3 is 14 amino acids. CDR1 is SGHRS and CDR2 is YFSETQ in the germline V gene. V lost 2 bases, J lost 2 bases, and 1 base stayed unmatched. TCRdb's table, derived via immunoSEQ multiplex PCR, lists solely in-frame clones and lacks some. This table has some 200,000 clones, 60% to 80% appearing once. The sequence came from a man in his thirties or forties in good health. Sequenced material: memory CD4+ T cells sorted from blood. Subset: CD45RA-negative fraction. The rearrangement links TRBV5-1 to TRBJ2-7; TRBD1 matches 10 bases. CDR3 DNA: TGCGCCAGCAGCTTAGGACAGGGGGCCTACGAGCAGTACTTC. Its protein is CASSLGQGAYEQYF.